These 25 T cell receptor beta chains originate from one sample sequenced in a study of T cell changes during pregnancy in multiple sclerosis. Measured with immunoSEQ multiplex PCR; TCRdb has only the in-frame clones, and not every one. This sample carries 39,000 or so clones, 91% of them seen once, and the ten largest clones take 12%. The input for sequencing was CD8+ T cells from peripheral blood mononuclear cells, taken after pregnancy. Source of these receptors: a female donor with multiple sclerosis, enrolled in a pregnancy study.

The V call is TRBV19, the J call TRBJ2-4; TRBD2 agrees at 7 bases. V trimming: 10 bases; J trimming: 2 bases; junction bases outside the gene matches: 11. Germline V CDR1 and CDR2: LNHDA, SQIVND (reference sequence). This CDR3 is built from 15 residues. The DNA of the CDR3 is TGTGCCACCGTCCTGGGGAGGGGACCCAAAAACATTCAGTACTTC. This sequence encodes CATVLGRGPKNIQYF.

As for this clone: Compared with germline, one end of the junction differs, possibly owing to a read error. The rearrangement links TRBV5-1 to TRBJ1-1; D uncertain. From germline, CDR1 is SGHRS and CDR2 YFSETQ. There are 13 residues in the CDR3. Here the CDR3 reads CASRLAMNTEAFF. Here the CDR3 DNA reads TGCGCCAGCAGATTGGCAATGAACACTGAAGCTTTCTTT.

V and J are TRBV13 and TRBJ2-7, with 9 positions matching TRBD2. Trimming took 1 base from V and 0 from J; bases not matched to a gene: 4. CDR1 is PRHDT and CDR2 is FYEKMQ in the germline V gene (reference sequence). The CDR3 is 16 amino acids. The CDR3 DNA reads as TGTGCCAGCAGCTTAGAAGGTAGCGGGGGCTCCTACGAGCAGTACTTC. It codes for CASSLEGSGGSYEQYF.

This clone was recorded only once. V and J are TRBV5-1 and TRBJ2-4; D is uncertain. This CDR3 is 13 amino acids long. CDR1 and CDR2 (germline): SGHRS, YFSETQ. V was shortened by 7 bases and J by 7 bases, with 15 bases between the two germline ends. In nucleotides, the CDR3 is TGCGCCAGCGGAGAGCCTCAAGGTAACATTCAGTACTTC. It translates to CASGEPQGNIQYF.

The V and J genes are TRBV5-6 and TRBJ1-1; the D gene is possibly TRBD1 (5 bases). V lost 2 bases, J lost 1 base, and 12 bases lay in between. The CDR3 spans 15 residues. CDR1 and CDR2 (germline): SGHDT, YYEEEE. The CDR3 spells CASSLAATGNTEAFF. The CDR3 DNA reads TGTGCCAGCAGCTTAGCCGCAACAGGGAACACTGAAGCTTTCTTT.

The chain is built from TRBV6-1 and TRBJ1-1; tentatively, D is TRBD1 (5 bases). This CDR3 is built from 15 residues. Between the trimmed V and J ends, which lost 3 bases and 3 bases, there was a span of 14 bases. Germline V lookup: CDR1 MNHNS, CDR2 SASEGT. The CDR3 sequence: CASSERRGWYTEAFF. CDR3 DNA sequence: TGTGCCAGCAGTGAGAGGAGGGGATGGTACACTGAAGCTTTCTTT.

The V call is TRBV19, the J call TRBJ1-5, with 10 bases identical to TRBD1. CDR1 and CDR2 from the germline V gene are LNHDA and SQIVND (reference sequence). After removal of 1 base from V and 7 bases from J, the junction contained 10 bases not matched to a gene. The CDR3 sequence is 17 residues long. CDR3 loop: CASSIAYRGQGRQPQHF. The CDR3 DNA reads as TGTGCCAGTAGTATAGCGTACCGGGGACAGGGGCGACAGCCCCAGCATTTT.

The chain employs TRBV14 and TRBJ2-1; the match to TRBD2 covers 7 bases. CDR1 and CDR2 from the germline V gene are SGHDN and FVKESK. The CDR3 runs to 12 residues. With 4 bases clipped from V and 8 bases from J, the junction kept 2 bases outside the gene matches. The CDR3, as DNA: TGTGCCAGCAGCCCGGGGGGTTATGAGCAGTTCTTC. Translation gives CASSPGGYEQFF.

The rearrangement uses TRBV28 and TRBJ2-1; 8 bases map to TRBD1. Germline V gives CDR1 MDHEN, CDR2 SYDVKM. V shed 4 bases, J shed 0 bases, and the junction held 14 bases outside the gene matches. This CDR3 contains 19 residues. CDR3 DNA sequence: TGTGCCAGCAGTTGGAGCCCCCGGGACAGGATAATCTCCTACAATGAGCAGTTCTTC. It yields the protein CASSWSPRDRIISYNEQFF.

This chain uses TRBV9 with TRBJ2-5, with 10 bases that match TRBD1. Germline CDR1 SGDLS, CDR2 YYNGEE. Germline trimming cut 6 bases from V and 4 bases from J; bases unmatched to any gene: 15. This CDR3 is 17 amino acids long. This CDR3 reads CASTPFSGTGVGETQYF. For the CDR3, the DNA is TGTGCCAGCACCCCTTTCTCGGGGACAGGGGTCGGAGAGACCCAGTACTTC.

The chain couples TRBV13 to TRBJ2-7; D is possibly TRBD2 (5 bases). Germline CDR1 is PRHDT and CDR2 is FYEKMQ (reference sequence). The CDR3 consists of 14 residues. Trimming took 6 bases from V and 0 from J, leaving 12 bases between them. The CDR3 DNA follows: TGTGCCAGCAGTGCGCGGGCTAGCTCCTACGAGCAGTACTTC. Translating it yields CASSARASSYEQYF.

The J gene is TRBJ2-3, the V gene TRBV7-8; the match to TRBD2 covers 12 bases. Germline V gene lookup returns CDR1 SGHVS and CDR2 FQNEAQ. V gave up 5 bases and J gave up 2 bases; unmatched junction bases: 5. The CDR3 is made up of 16 amino acids. The CDR3 is CASSPRTSGNTDTQYF. The CDR3 DNA follows: TGTGCCAGCAGCCCCAGGACTAGCGGGAACACAGATACGCAGTATTTT.

The rearrangement uses TRBV5-6 and TRBJ2-7, with no clear D. Germline values: CDR1 SGHDT, CDR2 YYEEEE. The CDR3 has 13 amino acids. The V end was cut by 0 bases, the J end by 0 bases, with 4 bases between. CDR3 residues: CASSLGSSYEQYF. The CDR3 DNA is TGTGCCAGCAGCTTGGGCAGCTCCTACGAGCAGTACTTC.

The genes are TRBV29-1 and TRBJ2-7; tentative D call: TRBD2 (7 bases). The CDR3 extends over 15 amino acids. The germline gives CDR1 SQVTM, CDR2 ANQGSEA. The V end was cut by 6 bases, the J end by 6 bases, with 24 bases between. CDR3 sequence reads: CSVQGGAGRVGEQYF. The CDR3 DNA is TGCAGCGTCCAAGGGGGGGCAGGGAGGGTTGGCGAGCAGTACTTC.

This chain links TRBV28 with TRBJ2-5; perhaps TRBD2 as D (6 bases). This CDR3 comprises 14 residues. Germline V gene lookup returns CDR1 MDHEN and CDR2 SYDVKM. The germline V and J ends were trimmed by 5 bases and 5 bases, with 15 bases remaining between them. The CDR3: CASSKLGGLETQYF. For the CDR3, the DNA is TGTGCCAGCAGTAAGCTGGGAGGTCTGGAGACCCAGTACTTC.

The rearrangement uses TRBV27 and TRBJ1-5, with 11 bases lining up with TRBD1. Unmatched junction bases numbered 10, after V lost 5 bases and J lost 7 bases. Germline V CDR1 and CDR2: MNHEY, SMNVEV (reference sequence). This CDR3 has 16 residues. The DNA of the CDR3 is TGTGCCAGCAGTCTCAATATTGGGGACAGGGGGCAGCCCCAGCATTTT. Translating it yields CASSLNIGDRGQPQHF.

The rearrangement joins TRBV7-9 to TRBJ2-1; 10 nucleotides match TRBD2. The length of the CDR3 is 16 residues. Per germline, CDR1 SEHNR and CDR2 FQNEAQ (reference sequence). Unmatched junction bases numbered 4, after V lost 5 bases and J lost 0 bases. The CDR3 region has the DNA TGTGCCAGCAGCCCCGCTAGCGGGAGCTCCTACAATGAGCAGTTCTTC. Protein product: CASSPASGSSYNEQFF.

The gene calls are TRBV27 and TRBJ2-7, with TRBD2 as a possible D gene (6 bases). The CDR3 totals 15 residues. CDR1 is MNHEY and CDR2 is SMNVEV in the germline V gene (reference sequence). Trimming cost V 4 bases and J 0 bases, with 13 bases left between them. CDR3 sequence reads: CASSYSPGLSYEQYF. Written as DNA, the CDR3 is TGTGCCAGCAGTTATTCCCCGGGACTCTCCTACGAGCAGTACTTC.

This clone was found once. This chain joins TRBV14 and TRBJ1-2; D unresolved. Germline V CDR1 and CDR2: SGHDN, FVKESK. V lost 3 bases and J lost 4, with 15 bases in between. The CDR3 covers 15 residues. The CDR3 region is CASSQTDGSLYGYTF. The CDR3 region has the DNA TGTGCCAGCAGCCAGACTGACGGGTCCCTCTATGGCTACACCTTC.

The chain has TRBV27 and TRBJ1-2; the D gene is possibly TRBD1 (5 bases). This CDR3 contains 14 residues. CDR1 and CDR2 from the germline V gene are MNHEY and SMNVEV (reference sequence). Trimming took 5 bases from V and 1 from J, leaving 11 bases between them. For the CDR3, the DNA is TGTGCCAGCAGTCCTCAGGGTCATAACTATGGCTACACCTTC. Translated, it gives CASSPQGHNYGYTF.

This clone has only one observation. The V gene is TRBV7-9, the J gene TRBJ2-1; the match to TRBD2 covers 9 bases. The V gene's germline CDR1 is SEHNR and CDR2 FQNEAQ (reference sequence). The CDR3 is made up of 13 amino acids. The V and J ends lost 5 bases and 5 bases, in that order; junction bases with no gene match: 1. The CDR3 region has the DNA TGTGCCAGCAGCCGCGGGAGGGACAATGAGCAGTTCTTC. Protein sequence: CASSRGRDNEQFF.

The chain uses TRBV4-1 and TRBJ2-7; D gene uncertain. Germline V gene lookup returns CDR1 MGHRA and CDR2 YSYEKL. The V end lost 0 bases, the J end lost 2 bases, and 11 bases lay between the germline ends. The length of the CDR3 is 15 residues. For the CDR3, the DNA is TGCGCCAGCAGCCAAGAAAACGGCGGAACCTACGAGCAGTACTTC. The encoded protein is CASSQENGGTYEQYF.

The chain combines TRBV11-2 with TRBJ2-7, with 10 bases lining up with TRBD1. Germline values: CDR1 SGHAT, CDR2 FQNNGV. Trimming took 5 bases from V and 2 from J; bases not matched to a gene: 6. The CDR3 runs to 15 residues. CDR3 region: CASSPAGTGAYEQYF. CDR3 nucleotides: TGTGCCAGCAGCCCCGCGGGGACAGGGGCCTACGAGCAGTACTTC.

The chain employs TRBV7-3 and TRBJ2-1, with 9 positions matching TRBD1. Germline loops: CDR1 SGHTA, CDR2 FQGTGA. J was trimmed by 9 bases and V by 4 bases; bases with no gene match: 4. There are 13 residues in the CDR3. This CDR3 reads CASSSGQGTEQFF. CDR3 DNA sequence: TGTGCCAGCAGCTCGGGACAGGGCACTGAGCAGTTCTTC.

The chain is built from TRBV7-6 and TRBJ1-2; D is possibly TRBD1 (5 bases). The CDR3 totals 15 residues. Trimming cost V 4 bases and J 3 bases, with 15 bases left between them. Germline V gene sequence: CDR1 SGHVS, CDR2 FNYEAQ. CDR3: CASSWGETRDYGYTF. The CDR3 nucleotides are TGTGCCAGCAGCTGGGGCGAGACCCGGGACTATGGCTACACCTTC.